Below, 16 T cell receptor beta chains from the same sample are listed, as sequenced in a study of shared clonotypes between healthy human individuals. This table comes from immunoSEQ multiplex PCR, and its TCRdb copy is limited to in-frame clones, with some not included. In the table there are roughly 410,000 clones, 90% to 97% of which are singletons. Material: memory CD8+ T cells sorted from blood. Documented subset: CD45RO+ cells pooled with CCR7-negative TemRA cells. These receptors came from a man aged 25-45 years in good health.

This rearrangement joins TRBV28 to TRBJ2-1; 10 positions match TRBD2. CDR1 and CDR2 from the germline V gene are MDHEN and SYDVKM. The trim removed 6 bases at V and 8 bases at J, leaving 10 bases unmatched. The CDR3 contains 15 residues. Written as DNA, the CDR3 is TGTGCCAGCAGAATACCGGGACTAGCGTCCCATGAGCAGTTCTTC. Translated: CASRIPGLASHEQFF.

V usage is TRBV19 and J usage is TRBJ2-1; tentative D call: TRBD1 (5 bases). With 3 bases removed from V and 0 bases from J, the gap between germline ends came to 6 bases. This CDR3 comprises 14 residues. The germline CDR1 and CDR2 sequences are LNHDA and SQIVND (reference sequence). The CDR3 spells CASSIQGSYNEQFF. DNA of the CDR3: TGTGCCAGTAGTATCCAGGGCTCCTACAATGAGCAGTTCTTC.

The chain carries TRBV6-1 and TRBJ2-1; D is perhaps TRBD1 (5 bases). The ends were cut back, 7 bases at V and 4 bases at J, with 17 bases in the middle. CDR1 is MNHNS and CDR2 is SASEGT in the germline V gene. This CDR3 comprises 15 residues. The CDR3 loop reads CASTIDSANYNEQFF. As DNA, the CDR3 is TGTGCCAGCACCATCGACAGCGCGAATTACAATGAGCAGTTCTTC.

The chain carries TRBV10-2 and TRBJ1-2; 12 nucleotides agree with TRBD1. J gave up 2 bases and V 8 bases, and 0 bases lay outside the gene matches. The CDR3 loop spans 13 amino acids. Germline CDR1 and CDR2: WSHSY and SAAADI. This CDR3 is CASGTGGNYGYTF. The CDR3 DNA sequence: TGCGCCAGCGGGACAGGGGGCAACTATGGCTACACCTTC.

This clone was detected once. The J gene is TRBJ1-3, the V gene TRBV28, with D possibly TRBD1 on 6 matching bases. This CDR3 contains 15 residues. With 3 bases removed from V and 2 bases from J, the gap between germline ends came to 11 bases. Per the germline V gene, CDR1 is MDHEN and CDR2 is SYDVKM. The CDR3 is CASSFRGRPGNTIYF. CDR3 in DNA: TGTGCCAGCAGTTTCAGGGGACGCCCTGGAAACACCATATATTTT. Drawing the rest from reference TRBV28 and TRBJ1-3, the complete variable domain is DVKVTQSSRYLVKRTGEKVFLECVQDMDHENMFWYRQDPGLGLRLIYFSYDVKMKEKGDIPEGYSVSREKKERFSLILESASTNQTSMYLCASSFRGRPGNTIYFGEGSWLTVV.

This chain joins TRBV6-6 and TRBJ2-7; no definite D call. The germline V gene has CDR1 MNHNY and CDR2 SVGAGI (reference sequence). The CDR3 consists of 13 residues. Trimming took 2 bases from V and 2 from J, leaving 7 bases between them. In DNA, the CDR3 is TGTGCCAGCAGTTACCAGCGCACCTACGAGCAGTACTTC. Its translation: CASSYQRTYEQYF.

This chain connects TRBV19 to TRBJ2-7; unclear D gene. Germline V CDR1 and CDR2: LNHDA, SQIVND (reference sequence). V was pared by 3 bases and J by 3 bases, with 15 bases between. The CDR3 is 15 residues long. CDR3 DNA sequence: TGTGCCAGTAGTATTAGGGCGGAAACCTACTACGAGCAGTACTTC. Translated, it gives CASSIRAETYYEQYF.

The CDR3 spells CASSLGRRGDTQYF. CDR3 in DNA: TGCGCCAGCAGCTTGGGGCGGAGGGGGGATACGCAGTATTTT. The chain has TRBV5-1 and TRBJ2-3; the D call may be TRBD1 or TRBD2 (6 bases each). The V gene lost 0 bases and the J gene lost 6 bases, with 11 bases spanning the gap. The CDR3 is made up of 14 amino acids. Germline CDR1 reads SGHRS; CDR2 reads YFSETQ.

V usage is TRBV10-2 and J usage is TRBJ2-3, with D unresolved. Germline V gives CDR1 WSHSY, CDR2 SAAADI. The CDR3 contains 15 residues. The V and J ends lost 2 bases and 0 bases respectively, with 9 bases between them. The CDR3 DNA reads as TGCGCCAGCAGTGAGGGACCCCTTAGCACAGATACGCAGTATTTT. It encodes CASSEGPLSTDTQYF.

V gene TRBV7-2 combines with J gene TRBJ2-1, with 7 bases matching TRBD2. J lost 3 bases, V lost 6 bases, and 5 bases had no gene match. The length of the CDR3 is 14 residues. Germline V lookup: CDR1 SGHTA, CDR2 FQGNSA. Here the CDR3 reads CASRDSGFYNEQFF. The CDR3 nucleotides read TGTGCCAGCAGAGATAGCGGGTTCTACAATGAGCAGTTCTTC.

V gene TRBV27 combines with J gene TRBJ1-1, with a possible D match to TRBD1 (6 bases). The V gene's germline CDR1 is MNHEY and CDR2 SMNVEV (reference sequence). The CDR3 covers 20 residues. V lost 2 bases and J lost 5, with 30 bases in between. CDR3 sequence: CASSLTPSYRAPSWRTEAFF. The DNA of the CDR3 is TGTGCCAGCAGTTTAACCCCATCATACAGGGCGCCGAGTTGGAGAACTGAAGCTTTCTTT.

The chain recombines TRBV21-1 with TRBJ2-3; the table's D call of TRBD1 was not tested on the DNA. TRBV21-1 is deemed a pseudogene. There are 17 residues in the CDR3. The CDR3, as DNA: TGTGCCAGCAGCACCCCACAGGGGGACCCAAGCACAGATACGCAGTATTTT. It encodes CASSTPQGDPSTDTQYF.

This chain connects TRBV20-1 to TRBJ2-5, with 9 bases aligning to TRBD1. V shed 1 base and J 14 bases; nucleotides not matched to a gene: 5. Germline loops: CDR1 DFQATT, CDR2 SNEGSKA (reference sequence). The CDR3 loop spans 11 amino acids. Written as DNA, the CDR3 is TGCAGTGCTAGAGGGGGGACAGGGCCTTACTTC. This codes for CSARGGTGPYF.

This chain uses TRBV25-1 with TRBJ2-5; perhaps TRBD1 as D (6 bases). This CDR3 spans 16 amino acids. CDR1 and CDR2 from the germline V gene are MGHDK and SYGVNS. Trimming took 4 bases from V and 2 from J, leaving 17 bases between them. Written as DNA, the CDR3 is TGTGCCAGCAGTGGAAAAGGGGATGGGACACAAGAGACCCAGTACTTC. It encodes CASSGKGDGTQETQYF.

J is TRBJ2-3 and V is TRBV5-1, with a tentative D call TRBD1 (6 bases). This CDR3 is built from 14 residues. Trimming cost V 2 bases and J 1 base, with 8 bases left between them. The germline CDR1 and CDR2 sequences are SGHRS and YFSETQ. CDR3 sequence: CASSFNRGTDTQYF. The CDR3, as DNA: TGCGCCAGCAGCTTCAACAGGGGCACAGATACGCAGTATTTT.

The CDR3 DNA reads TGTGCCATCAGGGGACTAGCGGGTCCCGGGGAGCTGTTTTTT. The encoded protein is CAIRGLAGPGELFF. The chain joins TRBV10-3 to TRBJ2-2; 12 nucleotides line up with TRBD2. Germline CDR1 is ENHRY and CDR2 is SYGVKD. The CDR3 totals 14 residues. V lost 6 bases and J lost 6; bases outside the gene matches: 2.